This passage covers 26 T cell receptor beta chains from one sample sequenced in a study of blood T cell repertoires in COVID-19. This table comes from immunoSEQ multiplex PCR, and its TCRdb copy is limited to in-frame clones, with some not included. The sample includes 250,000 to 350,000 clones, 87% of them seen just once. The sample consisted of peripheral blood. These receptor sequences come from a woman in her forties or fifties who had recovered from COVID-19.

The gene calls are TRBV27 and TRBJ2-6; D may be TRBD1 (5 bases). Germline V gene sequence: CDR1 MNHEY, CDR2 SMNVEV (reference sequence). The CDR3 length is 15 residues. V lost 8 bases and J lost 0, with 11 bases in between. CDR3 region: CASHGHNSGANVLTF. In DNA form, the CDR3 reads TGTGCCAGCCACGGACATAACTCTGGGGCCAACGTCCTGACTTTC.

The chain is built from TRBV12-3 or TRBV12-4 and TRBJ1-1; D ambiguous. Trimming took 6 bases from V and 1 from J, leaving 6 bases between them. CDR3 length: 12 residues. CDR3 bases: TGTGCCAGCAGGGAGGGGAACACTGAAGCTTTCTTT. This sequence encodes CASREGNTEAFF.

CDR3 protein: CASSLIGRGKDEKLFF. The CDR3 DNA reads as TGTGCCAGCAGTTTAATTGGCAGGGGTAAGGATGAAAAACTGTTTTTT. The V gene is TRBV28, the J gene TRBJ1-4; possible D gene TRBD1, 6 bases. This CDR3 comprises 16 residues. The V gene's germline CDR1 is MDHEN and CDR2 SYDVKM. V shed 2 bases and J shed 6 bases, with 16 bases lying between them. The full variable domain, completed using reference TRBV28 and TRBJ1-4, is DVKVTQSSRYLVKRTGEKVFLECVQDMDHENMFWYRQDPGLGLRLIYFSYDVKMKEKGDIPEGYSVSREKKERFSLILESASTNQTSMYLCASSLIGRGKDEKLFFGSGTQLSVL.

V gene TRBV21-1 combines with J gene TRBJ1-5. TRBV21-1 is flagged as a pseudogene. This CDR3 is 12 amino acids long. CDR3 bases: TGTGCCAGCATCTTTATTAATCAGCCCCAGCATTTT. It yields the protein CASIFINQPQHF.

In regard to this clone: Within the sample, other DNA sequences also encode this same CDR3. CDR3 nucleotide sequence: TGCGCCAGCAGCTTGGTGGGCAGTTCAGATACGCAGTATTTT. This gives the protein CASSLVGSSDTQYF. This chain links TRBV5-1 with TRBJ2-3; no clear D gene. The CDR3 totals 14 residues. Trimming removed 0 bases from V and 4 bases from J, with 9 bases in between. Germline-derived CDR1 and CDR2 are SGHRS and YFSETQ.

The chain joins TRBV24-1 to TRBJ2-1, with 7 bases fitting TRBD2. From germline, CDR1 is KGHDR and CDR2 SFDVKD. CDR3 length: 15 residues. Trimming took 4 bases from V and 3 from J; bases not matched to a gene: 5. The CDR3 nucleotides read TGTGCCACCAGTGAAATGGGCGGGGGCTACAATGAGCAGTTCTTC. This sequence encodes CATSEMGGGYNEQFF.

This clone appeared a single time. This sequence joins TRBV7-3 and TRBJ2-3; 14 positions agree with TRBD2. This CDR3 comprises 16 residues. V shed 5 bases and J 4 bases; nucleotides not matched to a gene: 5. CDR1 SGHTA and CDR2 FQGTGA come from the germline V gene. CDR3 coding DNA: TGTGCCAGCAGCCCCGGACTAGCGGGGGGATCAGATACGCAGTATTTT. The encoded protein is CASSPGLAGGSDTQYF.

The V gene is TRBV6-4, the J gene TRBJ2-6, with no clear D. Between the trimmed V and J ends, which lost 6 bases and 0 bases, there was a span of 6 bases. There are 14 residues in the CDR3. Germline V gene lookup returns CDR1 MRHNA and CDR2 SNTAGT. This CDR3 is CASSALSGANVLTF. The CDR3 DNA is TGTGCCAGCAGCGCACTCTCTGGGGCCAACGTCCTGACTTTC.

The chain is built from TRBV19 and TRBJ1-5, with 7 positions matching TRBD1. This CDR3 contains 16 residues. Germline V gene sequence: CDR1 LNHDA, CDR2 SQIVND (reference sequence). J was trimmed by 0 bases and V by 3 bases; bases with no gene match: 5. DNA of the CDR3: TGTGCCAGTAGTATGCCCGACAGGGCTAGCAATCAGCCCCAGCATTTT. As protein: CASSMPDRASNQPQHF.

The chain uses TRBV9 and TRBJ2-3, with 11 bases lining up with TRBD2. After removal of 2 bases from V and 0 bases from J, the junction contained 5 bases not matched to a gene. Germline-derived CDR1 and CDR2 are SGDLS and YYNGEE. The CDR3 sequence is 17 residues long. CDR3 amino acids: CASSVSTSGASTDTQYF. The DNA of the CDR3 is TGTGCCAGCAGCGTCTCGACTAGCGGGGCAAGCACAGATACGCAGTATTTT.

Turning to this clone: Other DNA sequences of this sample code for an identical CDR3. The chain couples TRBV5-6 to TRBJ1-2, with TRBD1 matching over 12 bases. The CDR3 extends over 14 amino acids. Germline V gene lookup returns CDR1 SGHDT and CDR2 YYEEEE. Trimming removed 0 bases from V and 6 bases from J; junction bases left unmatched: 0. CDR3 nucleotides: TGTGCCAGCAGCTTGGGGGACAGGGGGCATGGCTACACCTTC. It specifies CASSLGDRGHGYTF.

V and J are TRBV11-3 and TRBJ2-5; D not resolved. Germline CDR1 SGHNT, CDR2 YENEEA. CDR3 length: 13 residues. V was cut by 5 bases and J by 4 bases, with 11 bases left in between. Here the CDR3 DNA reads TGTGCCAGCAGCCCGGGTACACGAGAGACCCAGTACTTC. This codes for CASSPGTRETQYF.

Only one count was recorded for this clone. The chain combines TRBV7-9 with TRBJ1-2; D remains ambiguous. The CDR3 loop spans 14 amino acids. Per germline, CDR1 SEHNR and CDR2 FQNEAQ (reference sequence). V lost 0 bases and J lost 2, with 7 bases in between. The CDR3 loop reads CASSLAGRNYGYTF. The CDR3, as DNA: TGTGCCAGCAGCTTAGCGGGCAGGAACTATGGCTACACCTTC.

The chain links TRBV18 to TRBJ1-3; D is perhaps TRBD1 (5 bases). The CDR3 has 17 residues. V was pared by 3 bases and J by 1 base, with 16 bases between. Germline V gene lookup returns CDR1 KGHSH and CDR2 LQKENI. The CDR3 region is CASSPDTGTSSGNTIYF. Here the CDR3 DNA reads TGTGCCAGCTCACCCGATACCGGGACTTCTTCTGGAAACACCATATATTTT.

The V call is TRBV18, the J call TRBJ1-2; D not resolved. Germline CDR1 is KGHSH and CDR2 is LQKENI. The CDR3 covers 16 residues. Between the trimmed V and J ends, which lost 0 bases and 0 bases, there was a span of 11 bases. The CDR3 coding sequence is TGTGCCAGCTCACCACCCTCGCGGCAGTCTAACTATGGCTACACCTTC. Protein sequence: CASSPPSRQSNYGYTF.

J is TRBJ1-5 and V is TRBV7-2, with a tentative D call TRBD1 (5 bases). The CDR3 length is 14 residues. Trimming cost V 5 bases and J 9 bases, with 17 bases left between them. In germline, CDR1 is SGHTA, CDR2 FQGNSA. The CDR3 nucleotides read TGTGCCAGCAGCCCCGGGCAGGGCTCATGGCCCCAGCATTTT. Its translation is CASSPGQGSWPQHF.

The chain joins TRBV28 to TRBJ1-1; 7 bases are shared with TRBD1. CDR3 size: 13 residues. Unmatched junction bases numbered 6, after V lost 6 bases and J lost 5 bases. Germline V CDR1 and CDR2: MDHEN, SYDVKM. This chain's CDR3 is CASREQGWTEAFF. DNA of the CDR3: TGTGCCAGCAGGGAACAGGGGTGGACTGAAGCTTTCTTT.

This clone was recorded once. The chain is built from TRBV5-5 and TRBJ2-7; D is possibly TRBD1 (5 bases). Trimming shortened V by 0 bases and J by 2 bases, and 12 bases separated the two germline ends. Per germline, CDR1 SGHKS and CDR2 YYEKEE (reference sequence). The CDR3 is made up of 15 amino acids. Here the CDR3 DNA reads TGTGCCAGCAGCTTGGAGCCCCAAGGGGCCTACGAGCAGTACTTC. Amino acid sequence: CASSLEPQGAYEQYF. Supplemented by reference TRBV5-5 and TRBJ2-7, the full variable domain reads DAGVTQSPTHLIKTRGQQVTLRCSPISGHKSVSWYQQVLGQGPQFIFQYYEKEERGRGNFPDRFSARQFPNYSSELNVNALLLGDSALYLCASSLEPQGAYEQYFGPGTRLTVT.

This chain connects TRBV6-5 to TRBJ2-5; 7 bases are a match to TRBD2. Germline V gives CDR1 MNHEY, CDR2 SVGAGI. The CDR3 consists of 14 residues. The junction had 1 base not matched to a gene; V was cut back by 0 bases and J by 3 bases. CDR3 amino acids: CASSYSGGEETQYF. CDR3 nucleotide sequence: TGTGCCAGCAGTTACTCTGGGGGGGAAGAGACCCAGTACTTC.

The CDR3 spells CASSNDRQEIPANTGELFF. CDR3 bases: TGTGCCAGCAGCAACGACCGACAGGAGATCCCCGCGAACACCGGGGAGCTGTTTTTT. The V call is TRBV21-1, the J call TRBJ2-2; the table's TRBD1 call for D was not verified on the DNA. TRBV21-1 is annotated as a pseudogene. The CDR3 totals 19 residues.

V and J are TRBV30 and TRBJ1-2; a weak D match, TRBD1 (5 bases). Germline CDR1 is GTSNPN and CDR2 is SVGIG (reference sequence). V dropped 7 bases and J dropped 4 bases, with 22 bases sitting between them. The CDR3 runs to 15 residues. Here the CDR3 DNA reads TGTGCCTCGAGCTTCGGGGGGAAACCTATCTATGGCTACACCTTC. It codes for CASSFGGKPIYGYTF.

The table lists this clone with a few counts. This chain links TRBV25-1 with TRBJ1-1; TRBD1 agrees at 9 bases. The J segment lost 9 bases and the V segment lost 3 bases, leaving 11 bases of the junction unmatched. This CDR3 has 15 amino acids. Germline values: CDR1 MGHDK, CDR2 SYGVNS. The CDR3 is CASSEPQSDRGKAFF. CDR3 nucleotides: TGTGCCAGCAGTGAGCCGCAATCTGACAGGGGGAAAGCTTTCTTT. The full variable domain, completed using reference TRBV25-1 and TRBJ1-1, is EADIYQTPRYLVIGTGKKITLECSQTMGHDKMYWYQQDPGMELHLIHYSYGVNSTEKGDLSSESTVSRIRTEHFPLTLESARPSHTSQYLCASSEPQSDRGKAFFGQGTRLTVV.

This clone was seen once. The rearrangement joins TRBV27 to TRBJ2-1; 7 bases align to TRBD2. The CDR3 consists of 13 residues. V gave up 7 bases and J gave up 2 bases; unmatched junction bases: 2. Germline CDR1 MNHEY, CDR2 SMNVEV (reference sequence). The CDR3 DNA reads TGTGCCAGCAAGCGGGGCCCCTACAATGAGCAGTTCTTC. Translating gives CASKRGPYNEQFF.

In its sample, this clone was seen once. The genes are TRBV29-1 and TRBJ1-2; D remains unclear. Trimming stripped 0 bases from V and 2 bases from J, with 7 bases between. The length of the CDR3 is 13 residues. Germline CDR1 is SQVTM and CDR2 is ANQGSEA. For the CDR3, the DNA is TGCAGCGTTGAAGATCTAGAGAACTATGGCTACACCTTC. Translation: CSVEDLENYGYTF.

This chain connects TRBV4-3 to TRBJ1-1, with D possibly TRBD1 on 5 matching bases. The germline CDR1 and CDR2 sequences are LGHNA and YSLEER. This CDR3 spans 14 amino acids. Trimming stripped 0 bases from V and 0 bases from J, with 5 bases between. The CDR3 loop is CASSQETVNTEAFF. The CDR3 bases are TGCGCCAGCAGCCAAGAGACAGTGAACACTGAAGCTTTCTTT.

CDR3 in amino acids: CASSLAVGVPGQGTGNTIYF. DNA for the CDR3: TGCGCCAGCAGCTTGGCCGTGGGAGTACCGGGACAGGGGACTGGAAACACCATATATTTT. V gene TRBV5-1 combines with J gene TRBJ1-3, with 10 bases that match TRBD1. Germline loops: CDR1 SGHRS, CDR2 YFSETQ. Trimming at V came to 0 bases and at J to 2 bases, leaving 14 bases not matched to a gene. The CDR3 is 20 residues long.